This TCR beta chain appears in the sequencing data of a study of blood T cell repertoires in COVID-19. Study-level background: Spain, Italy and the United States supplied samples that represented acute and convalescent COVID-19. T cells, B-cell-depleted T cells, or PBMCs supplied cDNA or gDNA.

Trimming left V 1 base short and J 0 bases short, with 7 bases between. In germline, CDR1 is SGHRS, CDR2 YFSETQ. The CDR3 runs to 14 residues. The repertoire was sequenced with immunoSEQ multiplex PCR; TCRdb's copy has only in-frame clones and lacks some. This sample yields over 100,000 clones, of which about 89% are seen a single time; roughly 10% belongs to the top ten. In Seattle, patients joined the study during active infection and were tracked longitudinally. The specimen sequenced was peripheral blood. J is TRBJ1-1 and V is TRBV5-1, with D possibly matching TRBD1 (5 bases). The clonotype originates from a woman between 70 and 85 years old with COVID-19, enrolled during active disease. The CDR3 region has the DNA TGCGCCAGCAGCTTGACAGGTGTGAACACTGAAGCTTTCTTT. Residues: CASSLTGVNTEAFF.